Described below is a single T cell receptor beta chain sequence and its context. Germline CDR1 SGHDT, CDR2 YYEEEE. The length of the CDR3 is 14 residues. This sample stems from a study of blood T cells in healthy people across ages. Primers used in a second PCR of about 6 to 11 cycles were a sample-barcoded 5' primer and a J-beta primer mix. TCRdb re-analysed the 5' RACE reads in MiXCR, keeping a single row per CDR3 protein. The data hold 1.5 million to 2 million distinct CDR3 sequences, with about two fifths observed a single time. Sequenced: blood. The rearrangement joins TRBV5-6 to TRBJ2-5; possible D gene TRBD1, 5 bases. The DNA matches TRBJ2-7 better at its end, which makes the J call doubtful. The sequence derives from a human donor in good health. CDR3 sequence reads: CASSFFQGTDEQYF. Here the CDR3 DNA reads TGTGCCAGCAGCTTCTTTCAGGGAACTGACGAGCAGTACTTC.